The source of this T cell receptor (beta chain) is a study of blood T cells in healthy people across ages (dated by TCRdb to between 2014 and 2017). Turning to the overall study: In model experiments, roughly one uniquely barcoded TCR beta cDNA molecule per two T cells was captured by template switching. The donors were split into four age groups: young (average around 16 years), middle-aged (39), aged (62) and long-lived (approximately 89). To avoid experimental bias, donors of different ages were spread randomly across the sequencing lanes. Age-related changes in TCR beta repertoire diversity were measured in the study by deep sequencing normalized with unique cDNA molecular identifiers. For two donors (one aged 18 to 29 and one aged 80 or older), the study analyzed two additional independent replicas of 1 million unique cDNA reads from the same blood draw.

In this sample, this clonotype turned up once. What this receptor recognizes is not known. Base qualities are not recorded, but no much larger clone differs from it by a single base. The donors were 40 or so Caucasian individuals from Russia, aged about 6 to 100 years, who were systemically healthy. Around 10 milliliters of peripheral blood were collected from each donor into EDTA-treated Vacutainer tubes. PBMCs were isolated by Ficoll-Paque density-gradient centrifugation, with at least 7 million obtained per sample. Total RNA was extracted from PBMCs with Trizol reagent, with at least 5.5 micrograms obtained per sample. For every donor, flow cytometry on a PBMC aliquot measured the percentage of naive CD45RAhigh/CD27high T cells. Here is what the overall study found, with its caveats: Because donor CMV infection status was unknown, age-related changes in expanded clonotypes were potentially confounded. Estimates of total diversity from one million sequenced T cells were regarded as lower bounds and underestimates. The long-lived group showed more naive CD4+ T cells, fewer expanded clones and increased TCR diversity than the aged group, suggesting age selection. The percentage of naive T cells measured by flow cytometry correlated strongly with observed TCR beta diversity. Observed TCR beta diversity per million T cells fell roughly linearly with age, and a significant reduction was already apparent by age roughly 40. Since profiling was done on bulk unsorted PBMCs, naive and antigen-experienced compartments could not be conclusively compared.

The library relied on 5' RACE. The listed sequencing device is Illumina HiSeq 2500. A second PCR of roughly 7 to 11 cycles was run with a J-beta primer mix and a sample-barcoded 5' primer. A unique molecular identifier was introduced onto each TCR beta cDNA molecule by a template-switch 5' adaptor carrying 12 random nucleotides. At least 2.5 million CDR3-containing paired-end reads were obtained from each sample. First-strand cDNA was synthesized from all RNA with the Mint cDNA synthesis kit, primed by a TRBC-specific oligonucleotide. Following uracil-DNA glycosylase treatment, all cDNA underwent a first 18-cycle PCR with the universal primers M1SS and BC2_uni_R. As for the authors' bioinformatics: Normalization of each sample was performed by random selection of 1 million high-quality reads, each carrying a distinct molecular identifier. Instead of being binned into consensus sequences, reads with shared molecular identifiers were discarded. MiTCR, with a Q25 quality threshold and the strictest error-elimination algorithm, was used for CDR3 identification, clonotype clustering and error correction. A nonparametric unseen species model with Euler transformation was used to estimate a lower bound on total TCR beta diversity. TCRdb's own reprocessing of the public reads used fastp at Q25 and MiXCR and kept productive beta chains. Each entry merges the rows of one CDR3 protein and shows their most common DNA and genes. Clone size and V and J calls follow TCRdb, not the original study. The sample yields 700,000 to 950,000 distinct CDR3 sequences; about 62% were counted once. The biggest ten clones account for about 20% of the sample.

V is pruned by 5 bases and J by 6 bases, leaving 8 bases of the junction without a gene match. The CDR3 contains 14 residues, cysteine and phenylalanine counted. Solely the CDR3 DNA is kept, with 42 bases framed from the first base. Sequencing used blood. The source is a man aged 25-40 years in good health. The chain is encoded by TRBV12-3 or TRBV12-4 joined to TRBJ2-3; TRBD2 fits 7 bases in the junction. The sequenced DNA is TGTGCCAGCAGTGTAGGCGGGAGAGTGGATACGCAGTATTTT. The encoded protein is CASSVGGRVDTQYF.